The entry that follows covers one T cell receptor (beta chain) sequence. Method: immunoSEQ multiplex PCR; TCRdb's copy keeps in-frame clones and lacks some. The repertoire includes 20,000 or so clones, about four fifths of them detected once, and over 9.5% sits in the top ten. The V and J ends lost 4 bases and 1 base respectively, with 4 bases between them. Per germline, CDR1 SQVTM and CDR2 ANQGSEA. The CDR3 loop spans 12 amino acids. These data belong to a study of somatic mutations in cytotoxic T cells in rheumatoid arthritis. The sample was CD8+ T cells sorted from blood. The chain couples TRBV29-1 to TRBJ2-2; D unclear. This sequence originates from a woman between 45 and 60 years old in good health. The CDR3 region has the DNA TGCAGCGTTGGTCAGAACACCGGGGAGCTGTTTTTT. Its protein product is CSVGQNTGELFF.